The rows below give T cell receptor beta chains drawn from one sample of a study of shared clonotypes between healthy human individuals. This table comes from immunoSEQ multiplex PCR, and its TCRdb copy is limited to in-frame clones, with some not included. The top ten clones hold about 1% of a sample with some 1.4 million clones, roughly 96% of them seen once. The sample was naive CD4+ T cells sorted from blood. The receptors were sampled from a young man in good health. Each CDR3 is given with its conserved first and last residue. Fields, in order: V gene, J gene, clone size, D gene, CDR3 DNA, CDR3 protein. The D gene is left open where the match is weak. The size entry is marked missing in some rows and otherwise reads once, few, many or a size class.

TRBV6-1	TRBJ1-1	.	TRBD1	TGTGCCAGCAGTGCCAAACAGGGGGCTGGCGCTTTCTTT	CASSAKQGAGAFF
TRBV27	TRBJ2-3	.	TRBD2	TGTGCCAGCAGCCTGCGGGAGGGGGTCACAGATACGCAGTATTTT	CASSLREGVTDTQYF
TRBV18	TRBJ1-3	.	.	TGTGCCAGCTCACCTATAAGGCCGCCCGCCGGCATGACCTCTGGAAACACCATATATTTT	CASSPIRPPAGMTSGNTIYF
TRBV5-1	TRBJ2-3	.	.	TGCGCCAGCAGCTTGGGGTTGGGGGCAGATACGCAGTATTTT	CASSLGLGADTQYF
TRBV11-2	TRBJ2-1	.	.	TGTGCCAGCAGCTTAATCAGGGTTGAGCAGTTCTTC	CASSLIRVEQFF
TRBV2	TRBJ2-1	.	TRBD2	TGTGCCAGCAGTCCCCCGGGACTAGCGGGCAATGAGCAGTTCTTC	CASSPPGLAGNEQFF
TRBV7-9	TRBJ2-7	.	TRBD2	TGTGCCAGCAGCTTAGGACTAGCGGGGTCCTACGAGCAGTACTTC	CASSLGLAGSYEQYF
TRBV20-1	TRBJ2-5	.	.	TGCAGCGGACGAGTTTTAGAGACCCAGTACTTC	CSGRVLETQYF
TRBV28	TRBJ1-5	.	.	TGTGCCAGCAGTTTGATGGGGGTGGGCAATCAGCCCCAGCATTTT	CASSLMGVGNQPQHF
TRBV6-5	TRBJ1-3	.	TRBD1	TGTGCCAGCTCACAGGGGGGCTACTCTGGAAACACCATATATTTT	CASSQGGYSGNTIYF
TRBV5-6	TRBJ2-2	.	.	TGTGCCAGCAGCTCGTGGCCAGGACTCAACACCGGGGAGCTGTTTTTT	CASSSWPGLNTGELFF
TRBV7-2	TRBJ2-1	once	TRBD2	TGTGCCAGCAGCCCGTCTAGCGGGAGACGCTACAATGAGCAGTTCTTC	CASSPSSGRRYNEQFF
TRBV12-2	TRBJ2-1	.	.	TGTGCAAGTCGCTTAGGGATAAACACCATTGGGCGGAGCCGTAGCTCCTACAATGAGCAGTTCTTC	CASRLGINTIGRSRSSYNEQFF
TRBV19	TRBJ2-2	.	.	TGTGCCAGTAGTATGCTGACCCGCTCGGAGCTGTTTTTT	CASSMLTRSELFF
TRBV4-2	TRBJ2-3	.	TRBD2	TGTGCCAGCAGCCTCGGACTAGCGGGAGTCAGAGATACGCAGTATTTT	CASSLGLAGVRDTQYF
TRBV28	TRBJ2-1	.	TRBD2	TGTGCCAGCACCGAAATCTCCTCTAGCGGGAGAGGCAATGAGCAGTTCTTC	CASTEISSSGRGNEQFF
TRBV7-2	TRBJ2-5	.	.	TGTGCCAGCACCCCAAACGTGAACCAAGAGACCCAGTACTTC	CASTPNVNQETQYF
TRBV20-1	TRBJ2-7	.	.	TGCAGTGCTAGCGGCTACGAGCAGTACTTC	CSASGYEQYF
TRBV11-2	TRBJ2-1	.	.	TGTGCCAGCACCAGCGGGCCTCATAGGGGGAATGAGCAGTTCTTC	CASTSGPHRGNEQFF
TRBV6-5	TRBJ2-7	.	.	TGTGCCAGCAGTTTGGCAGGGATTTCCTACGAGCAGTACTTC	CASSLAGISYEQYF
TRBV7-3	TRBJ2-7	.	.	TGTGCCAGCAGCTCGTCGGTGGGTAGCTCGACCTACGAGCAGTACTTC	CASSSSVGSSTYEQYF
TRBV6-6	TRBJ2-2	.	.	TGTGCCAGCAGTTACTCGACCAGGATGAACACCGGGGAGCTGTTTTTT	CASSYSTRMNTGELFF
TRBV7-7	TRBJ2-6	.	TRBD1	TGTGCTAGCGGATCCCATCCCGGACAGGGGGCAGCCAACTCTGGGGCCAACGTCCTGACTTTC	CASGSHPGQGAANSGANVLTF
TRBV7-9	TRBJ2-7	.	TRBD2	TGTGCCAGCAGCTTAGATGCGGGAGACTCCTACGAGCAGTACTTC	CASSLDAGDSYEQYF
TRBV13	TRBJ1-1	.	TRBD1	TGTGCCAGCAGCTACTATGGGGACAGGGGGTGGACTGAAGCTTTCTTT	CASSYYGDRGWTEAFF
TRBV7-9	TRBJ2-7	.	.	TGTGCCAGCAGCTTAGTCGGAGGGAGCTACGAGCAGTACTTC	CASSLVGGSYEQYF
TRBV6-5	TRBJ2-7	.	TRBD2	TGTGCCAGCAGTTACTCTAGCGGGAGCTCCTACGAGCAGTACTTC	CASSYSSGSSYEQYF
TRBV5-1	TRBJ1-5	.	.	TGCGCCAGCAGCTTGACCGGGGTTGGGCCCCAGCATTTT	CASSLTGVGPQHF
TRBV18	TRBJ2-3	.	.	TGTGCCAGCTCCCCTCTGGGGGGCGGGAGTTCTGCAGATACGCAGTATTTT	CASSPLGGGSSADTQYF
TRBV19	TRBJ1-2	.	TRBD1	TGTGCCAGTACCCCTCTCGGGACAGGGGGCGGCTACACCTTC	CASTPLGTGGGYTF
TRBV28	TRBJ1-1	.	.	TGTGCCAGCAGTTTACACGTTGGGGGGACTGAAGCTTTCTTT	CASSLHVGGTEAFF
TRBV18	TRBJ2-1	.	.	TGTGCCAGCTCACCGGCGGGCAATGAGCAGTTCTTC	CASSPAGNEQFF
TRBV2	TRBJ2-7	.	.	TGTGCCAGCAGTGACCCCAGGTTCTCCTACGAGCAGTACTTC	CASSDPRFSYEQYF
TRBV11-2	TRBJ2-5	.	.	TGTGCCAGCAGTCCTCGAGGAGGGGGGGGAGAGACCCAGTACTTC	CASSPRGGGGETQYF
TRBV2	TRBJ2-2	.	.	TGTGCCAGCAGGGCGGGACCTCCCCCGGCCGGGGAGCTGTTTTTT	CASRAGPPPAGELFF
TRBV15	TRBJ2-3	.	.	TGTGCCACCAGCACGGGGGCGGAGAACACAGATACGCAGTATTTT	CATSTGAENTDTQYF
TRBV10-1	TRBJ2-5	.	.	TGCGCCAGCAGTGACAGGGTGTCAGGGGCCCAGTACTTC	CASSDRVSGAQYF
TRBV10-3	TRBJ2-2	.	.	TGTGCCATCAGACAACTAGAGGGCACCGGGGAGCTGTTTTTT	CAIRQLEGTGELFF
TRBV5-1	TRBJ2-1	.	.	TGCGCCAGCAGCTTGGATCGGCGGAATGAGCAGTTCTTC	CASSLDRRNEQFF
TRBV7-2	TRBJ1-3	.	.	TGTGCCAGCAGTTTATATCTTGTGGCTGGAAACACCATATATTTT	CASSLYLVAGNTIYF
TRBV18	TRBJ2-7	.	.	TGTGCCAGCTCACCAAAAGACTTACCTTACGAGCAGTACTTC	CASSPKDLPYEQYF
TRBV4-3	TRBJ1-1	.	.	TGCGCCAGCAGCCAAGATTGGGGCAGGGTCCGGACTGAAGCTTTCTTT	CASSQDWGRVRTEAFF
TRBV14	TRBJ2-1	.	.	TGTGCCAGCAGCCCAACGACATCCTACAATGAGCAGTTCTTC	CASSPTTSYNEQFF
TRBV4-3	TRBJ2-1	.	.	TGCGCCAGCAGCCACTACTCGGGTCTCTACAATGAGCAGTTCTTC	CASSHYSGLYNEQFF
TRBV4-1	TRBJ1-2	.	TRBD1	TGCGCCAGCAGCCCTTACCGGGACAGTTTCTATGGCTACACCTTC	CASSPYRDSFYGYTF
TRBV27	TRBJ1-2	.	.	TGTGCCAGCGGACGGGCAGGGGATTTAAGGGATGGCTACACCTTC	CASGRAGDLRDGYTF